Included here is one T cell receptor beta chain sequence, with context. Its antigen is undetermined. Libraries were prepared by immunoSEQ multiplex PCR; TCRdb keeps only in-frame clonotypes and omits some of them. The table lists approximately 150,000 clones, 70% to 90% of them singletons. The sample originates from a study of radiation and T cells in renal cell carcinoma. For the study at large: Nephrectomy followed 15 Gy stereotactic body radiation by 4 weeks.

V lost 7 bases and J 0 bases, leaving 10 bases between the germline ends. The CDR3 spans 14 residues. Germline values: CDR1 SEHNR, CDR2 FQNEAQ (reference sequence). General study findings and limits: From baseline, blood top tumor clonotypes peaked at 2 weeks post-radiation. No pretreatment tumor biopsies were available for baseline clonotypes.

Time point specified: baseline pretreatment blood. Treatment: 15 Gy SBRT to primary tumor, nephrectomy 4 weeks later. The patient's renal cell carcinoma had clear cell pathology. The chain recombines TRBV7-9 with TRBJ2-1, with a tentative D call TRBD1 (6 bases). This sequence was found in a woman aged 45-60 years with renal cell carcinoma. The sample was blood, taken from a patient whose treatment included radiotherapy and nephrectomy. The CDR3 here is CASIGQNSYNEQFF. The CDR3 coding sequence is TGTGCCAGCATCGGACAGAACTCCTACAATGAGCAGTTCTTC.